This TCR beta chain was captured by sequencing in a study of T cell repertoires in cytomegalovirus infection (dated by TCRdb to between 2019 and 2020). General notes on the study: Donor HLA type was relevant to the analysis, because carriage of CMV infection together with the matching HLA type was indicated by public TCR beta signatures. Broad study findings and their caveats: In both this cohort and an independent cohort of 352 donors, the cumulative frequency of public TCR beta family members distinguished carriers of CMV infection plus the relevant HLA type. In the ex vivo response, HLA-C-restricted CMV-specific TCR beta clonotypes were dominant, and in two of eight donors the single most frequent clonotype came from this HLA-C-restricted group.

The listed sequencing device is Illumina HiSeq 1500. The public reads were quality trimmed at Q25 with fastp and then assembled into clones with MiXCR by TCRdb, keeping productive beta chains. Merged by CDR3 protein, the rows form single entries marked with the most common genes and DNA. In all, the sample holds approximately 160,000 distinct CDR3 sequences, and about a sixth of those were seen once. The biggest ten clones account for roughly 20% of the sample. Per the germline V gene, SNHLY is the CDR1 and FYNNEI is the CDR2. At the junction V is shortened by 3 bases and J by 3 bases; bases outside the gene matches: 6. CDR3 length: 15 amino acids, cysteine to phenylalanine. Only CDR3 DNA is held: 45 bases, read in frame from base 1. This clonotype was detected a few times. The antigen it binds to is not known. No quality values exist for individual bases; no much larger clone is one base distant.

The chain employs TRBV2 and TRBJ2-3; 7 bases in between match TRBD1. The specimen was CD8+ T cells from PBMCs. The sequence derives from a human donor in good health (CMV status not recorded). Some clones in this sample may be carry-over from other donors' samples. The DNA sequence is TGTGCCAGCAGTGATCTAGGGGGCATAACAGATACGCAGTATTTT. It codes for CASSDLGGITDTQYF.